The subject of this entry is one TCR beta chain. Antigen unknown. This entry belongs to a study of T-cell memory formation after mild COVID-19. Overall study findings and caveats: Pre-infection memory already had some responding clones, implying cross-reactive memory joined. There was no confirmation that second-wave clones peaking on day 37 were SARS-CoV-2 specific.

Germline V gene data show CDR1 as SGHRS and CDR2 as YFSETQ. Deletions cut 4 bases from V and 5 bases from J, with 19 bases between. There are 15 residues in the CDR3. TCRdb redid the calling of the 5' RACE reads with MiXCR, one entry per CDR3 protein. The repertoire includes roughly 370,000 distinct CDR3 sequences, 16% of them detected once, and around a fifth sits in the top ten. This TCR was sampled from a man in his late teens or twenties who had mild COVID-19 (a few samples of this study predate the infection). Cell type and time point are not known. The chain couples TRBV5-1 to TRBJ2-7; the D gene is possibly TRBD2 (6 bases). Sequencing was performed on PBMCs or a T cell subset sorted from them (not recorded which). CDR3 protein: CASSAGSQAVDEQYF. The CDR3, as DNA: TGCGCCAGCAGCGCGGGATCCCAAGCGGTCGACGAGCAGTACTTC.